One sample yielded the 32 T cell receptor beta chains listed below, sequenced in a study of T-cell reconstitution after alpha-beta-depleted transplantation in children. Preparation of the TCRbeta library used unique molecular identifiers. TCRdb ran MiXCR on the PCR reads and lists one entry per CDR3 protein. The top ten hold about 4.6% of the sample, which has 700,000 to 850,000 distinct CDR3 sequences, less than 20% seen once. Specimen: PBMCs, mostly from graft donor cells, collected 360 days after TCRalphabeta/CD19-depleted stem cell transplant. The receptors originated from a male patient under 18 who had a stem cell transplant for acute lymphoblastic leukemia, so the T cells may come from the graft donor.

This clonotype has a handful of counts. CDR3 DNA: TGCAGTGCTAGAGGAGCGGGAGTAATCTACGAGCAGTACTTC. Amino acids: CSARGAGVIYEQYF. The V and J genes are TRBV20-1 and TRBJ2-7; 8 bases are shared with TRBD2. The V gene end was trimmed by 1 base and the J gene end by 3 bases; junction bases not matched to a gene: 5. Germline V gene lookup returns CDR1 DFQATT and CDR2 SNEGSKA (reference sequence). This CDR3 is 14 amino acids long.

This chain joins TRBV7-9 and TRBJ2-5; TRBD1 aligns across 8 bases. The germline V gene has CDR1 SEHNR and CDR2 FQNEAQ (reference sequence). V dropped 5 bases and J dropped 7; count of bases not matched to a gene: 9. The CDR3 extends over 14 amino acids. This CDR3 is CASSTRQGLVTQYF. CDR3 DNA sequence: TGTGCCAGCAGCACAAGACAGGGGTTGGTGACCCAGTACTTC.

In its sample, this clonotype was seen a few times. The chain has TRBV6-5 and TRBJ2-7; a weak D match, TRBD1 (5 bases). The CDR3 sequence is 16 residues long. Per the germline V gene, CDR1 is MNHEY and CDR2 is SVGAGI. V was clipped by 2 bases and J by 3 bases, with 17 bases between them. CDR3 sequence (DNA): TGTGCCAGCAGTTACGGGGCTCGAAGGAACAGCTACGAGCAGTACTTC. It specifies CASSYGARRNSYEQYF.

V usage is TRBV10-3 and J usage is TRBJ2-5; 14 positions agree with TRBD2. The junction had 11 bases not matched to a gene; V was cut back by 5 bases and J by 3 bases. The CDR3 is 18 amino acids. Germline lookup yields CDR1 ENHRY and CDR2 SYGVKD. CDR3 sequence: CAISRGLAGALKEETQYF. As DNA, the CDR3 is TGTGCCATCAGTCGGGGACTAGCGGGAGCCCTAAAGGAAGAGACCCAGTACTTC.

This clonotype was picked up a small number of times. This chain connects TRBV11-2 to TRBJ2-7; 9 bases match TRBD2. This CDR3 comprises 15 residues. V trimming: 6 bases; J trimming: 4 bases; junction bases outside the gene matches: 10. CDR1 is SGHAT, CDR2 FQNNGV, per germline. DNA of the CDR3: TGTGCCAGCAGGCCCGTGGCGGGAGGGCCATACGAGCAGTACTTC. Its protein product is CASRPVAGGPYEQYF.

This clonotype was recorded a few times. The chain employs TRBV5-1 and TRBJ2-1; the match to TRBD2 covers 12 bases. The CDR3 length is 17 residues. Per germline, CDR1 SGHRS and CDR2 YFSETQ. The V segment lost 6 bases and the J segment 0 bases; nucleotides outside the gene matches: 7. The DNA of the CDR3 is TGCGCCAGCACCTACGGACTAGCGGGAAGCTCCTACAATGAGCAGTTCTTC. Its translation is CASTYGLAGSSYNEQFF. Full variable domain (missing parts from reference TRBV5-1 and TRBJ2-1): KAGVTQTPRYLIKTRGQQVTLSCSPISGHRSVSWYQQTPGQGLQFLFEYFSETQRNKGNFPGRFSGRQFSNSRSEMNVSTLELGDSALYLCASTYGLAGSSYNEQFFGPGTRLTVL.

CDR3 amino acids: CASSLVGRRDEKLFF. CDR3 DNA sequence: TGTGCCAGCAGTTTAGTCGGGCGCCGGGATGAAAAACTGTTTTTT. This sequence joins TRBV12-3 or TRBV12-4 and TRBJ1-4, with D unclear. The CDR3 runs to 15 residues. Trimming shortened V by 1 base and J by 6 bases, and 12 bases separated the two germline ends.

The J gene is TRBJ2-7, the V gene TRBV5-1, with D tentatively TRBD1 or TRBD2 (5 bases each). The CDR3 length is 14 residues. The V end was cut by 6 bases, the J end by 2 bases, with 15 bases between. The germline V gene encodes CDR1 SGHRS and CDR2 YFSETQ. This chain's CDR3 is CASMTGRSPYEQYF. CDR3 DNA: TGCGCCAGCATGACGGGACGGAGCCCCTACGAGCAGTACTTC.

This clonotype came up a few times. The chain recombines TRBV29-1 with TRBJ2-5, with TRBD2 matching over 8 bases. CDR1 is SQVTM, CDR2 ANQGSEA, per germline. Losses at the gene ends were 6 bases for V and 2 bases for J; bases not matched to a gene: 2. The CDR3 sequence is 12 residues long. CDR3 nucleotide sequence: TGCAGCGTAGGCGGGAGGCAAGAGACCCAGTACTTC. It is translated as CSVGGRQETQYF.

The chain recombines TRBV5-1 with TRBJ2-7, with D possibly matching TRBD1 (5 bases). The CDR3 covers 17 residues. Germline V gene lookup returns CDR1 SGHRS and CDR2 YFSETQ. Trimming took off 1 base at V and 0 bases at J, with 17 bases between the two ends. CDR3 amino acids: CASSLLDSSSSSYEQYF. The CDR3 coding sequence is TGCGCCAGCAGCTTGTTAGACAGCTCCTCCAGCTCCTACGAGCAGTACTTC.

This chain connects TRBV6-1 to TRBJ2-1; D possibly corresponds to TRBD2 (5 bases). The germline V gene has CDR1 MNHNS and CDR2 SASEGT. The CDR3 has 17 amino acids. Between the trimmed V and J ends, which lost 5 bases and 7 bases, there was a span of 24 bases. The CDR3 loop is CASSRTYFLYSLNEQFF. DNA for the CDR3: TGTGCCAGCAGTCGGACTTACTTCCTTTACAGTCTGAATGAGCAGTTCTTC.

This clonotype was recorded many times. CDR3 coding DNA: TGCAGCGCCGCCAGGAGCGGGAGGAGCACAGATACGCAGTATTTT. Its translation: CSAARSGRSTDTQYF. The gene calls are TRBV29-1 and TRBJ2-3; 9 nucleotides align to TRBD2. This CDR3 is built from 15 residues. Trimming removed 7 bases from V and 0 bases from J; junction bases left unmatched: 8. Germline CDR1 and CDR2: SQVTM and ANQGSEA.

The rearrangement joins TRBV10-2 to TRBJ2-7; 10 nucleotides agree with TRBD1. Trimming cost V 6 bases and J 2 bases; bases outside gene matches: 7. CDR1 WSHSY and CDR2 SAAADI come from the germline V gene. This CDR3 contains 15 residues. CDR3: CASRTSGTGAYEQYF. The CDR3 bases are TGCGCCAGCAGGACCTCCGGGACAGGGGCCTACGAGCAGTACTTC.

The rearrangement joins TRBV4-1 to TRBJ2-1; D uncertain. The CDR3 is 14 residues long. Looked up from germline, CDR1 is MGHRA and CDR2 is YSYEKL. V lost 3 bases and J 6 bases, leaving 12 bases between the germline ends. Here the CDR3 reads CASSQQPGLNEQFF. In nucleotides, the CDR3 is TGCGCCAGCAGCCAGCAACCGGGCCTCAATGAGCAGTTCTTC.

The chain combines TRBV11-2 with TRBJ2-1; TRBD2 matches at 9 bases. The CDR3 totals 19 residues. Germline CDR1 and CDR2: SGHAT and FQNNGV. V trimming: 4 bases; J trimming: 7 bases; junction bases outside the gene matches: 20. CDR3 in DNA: TGTGCCAGCAGCTACAGCCGTCCTAGCGGGATCGCAGTTGCTAATGAGCAGTTCTTC. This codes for CASSYSRPSGIAVANEQFF.

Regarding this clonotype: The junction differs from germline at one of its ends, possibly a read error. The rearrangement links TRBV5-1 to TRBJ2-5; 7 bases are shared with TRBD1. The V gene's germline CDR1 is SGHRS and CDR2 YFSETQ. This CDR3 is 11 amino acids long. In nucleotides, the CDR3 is TGCGCCAGCAGCTTGGTGACAGGGAGTGACTTC. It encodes CASSLVTGSDF.

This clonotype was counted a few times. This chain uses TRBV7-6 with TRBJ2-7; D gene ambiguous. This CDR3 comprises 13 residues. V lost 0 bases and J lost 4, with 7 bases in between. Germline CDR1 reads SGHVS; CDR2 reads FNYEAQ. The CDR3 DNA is TGTGCCAGCAGCTTAGCGAAGTGGTACGAGCAGTACTTC. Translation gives CASSLAKWYEQYF.

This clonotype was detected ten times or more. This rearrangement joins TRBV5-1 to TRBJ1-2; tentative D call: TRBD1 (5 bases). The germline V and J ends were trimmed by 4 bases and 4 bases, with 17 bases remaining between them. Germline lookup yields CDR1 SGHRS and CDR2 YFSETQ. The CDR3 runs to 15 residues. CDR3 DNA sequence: TGCGCCAGCAGCATCGATGGGGGGGGAGCCTATGGCTACACCTTC. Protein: CASSIDGGGAYGYTF. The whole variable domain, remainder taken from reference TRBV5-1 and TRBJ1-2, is KAGVTQTPRYLIKTRGQQVTLSCSPISGHRSVSWYQQTPGQGLQFLFEYFSETQRNKGNFPGRFSGRQFSNSRSEMNVSTLELGDSALYLCASSIDGGGAYGYTFGSGTRLTVV.

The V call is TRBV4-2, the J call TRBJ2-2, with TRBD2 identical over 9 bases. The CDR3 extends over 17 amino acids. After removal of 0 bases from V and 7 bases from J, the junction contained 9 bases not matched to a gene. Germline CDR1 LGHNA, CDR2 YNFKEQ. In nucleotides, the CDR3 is TGTGCCAGCAGCCAAGAAGGAGGCGGGAGGGCGTTCGGGGAGCTGTTTTTT. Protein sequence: CASSQEGGGRAFGELFF.

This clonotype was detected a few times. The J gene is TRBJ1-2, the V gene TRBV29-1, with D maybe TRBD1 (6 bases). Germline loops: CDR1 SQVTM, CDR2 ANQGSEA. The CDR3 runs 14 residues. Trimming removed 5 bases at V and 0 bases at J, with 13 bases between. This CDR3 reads CSVPVGAANYGYTF. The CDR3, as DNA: TGCAGCGTTCCCGTGGGGGCAGCTAACTATGGCTACACCTTC.

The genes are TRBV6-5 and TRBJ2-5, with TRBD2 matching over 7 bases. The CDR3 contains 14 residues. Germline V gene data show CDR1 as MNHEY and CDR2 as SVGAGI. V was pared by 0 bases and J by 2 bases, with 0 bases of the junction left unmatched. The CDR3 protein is CASSYSGGQETQYF. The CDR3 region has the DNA TGTGCCAGCAGTTACTCGGGAGGGCAAGAGACCCAGTACTTC.

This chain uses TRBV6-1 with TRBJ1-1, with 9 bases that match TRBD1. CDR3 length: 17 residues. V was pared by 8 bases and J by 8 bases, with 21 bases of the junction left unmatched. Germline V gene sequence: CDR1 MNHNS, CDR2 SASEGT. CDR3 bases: TGTGCCAGCTCCCTTAACGCCGGGACAGGGTTCGGTCGGGAAGCTTTCTTT. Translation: CASSLNAGTGFGREAFF.

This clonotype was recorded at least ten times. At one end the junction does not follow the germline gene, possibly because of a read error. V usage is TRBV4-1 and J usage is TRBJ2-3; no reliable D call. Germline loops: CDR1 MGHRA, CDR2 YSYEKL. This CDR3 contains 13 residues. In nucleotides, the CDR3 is TGTGCCAGCAGCCAAGTGGGTGCAGATACGCAGTATTTT. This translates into CASSQVGADTQYF.

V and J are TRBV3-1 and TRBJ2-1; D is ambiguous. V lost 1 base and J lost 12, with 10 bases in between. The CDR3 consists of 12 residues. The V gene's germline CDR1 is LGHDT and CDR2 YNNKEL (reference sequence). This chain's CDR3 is CASSQAIVGQFF. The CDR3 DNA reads TGTGCCAGCAGCCAAGCGATAGTGGGGCAGTTCTTC.

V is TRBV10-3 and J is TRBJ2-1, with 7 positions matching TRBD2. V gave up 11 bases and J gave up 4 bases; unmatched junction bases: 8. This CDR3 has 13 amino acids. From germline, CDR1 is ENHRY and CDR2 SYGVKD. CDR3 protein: CASLAEPYNEQFF. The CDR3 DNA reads TGTGCCTCGCTAGCGGAGCCTTACAATGAGCAGTTCTTC.

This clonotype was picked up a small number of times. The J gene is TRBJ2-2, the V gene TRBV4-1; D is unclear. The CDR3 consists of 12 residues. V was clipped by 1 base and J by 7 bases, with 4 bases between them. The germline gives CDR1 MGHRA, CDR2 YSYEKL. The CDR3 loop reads CASSQAHGELFF. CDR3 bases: TGCGCCAGCAGCCAAGCTCACGGGGAGCTGTTTTTT.

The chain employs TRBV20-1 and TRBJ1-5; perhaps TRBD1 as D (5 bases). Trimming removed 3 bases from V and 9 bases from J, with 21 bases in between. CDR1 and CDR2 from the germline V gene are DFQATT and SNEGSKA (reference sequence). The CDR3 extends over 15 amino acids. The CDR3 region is CSASPPLGGKVPQHF. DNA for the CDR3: TGCAGTGCTAGCCCCCCTCTGGGGGGAAAGGTGCCCCAGCATTTT.

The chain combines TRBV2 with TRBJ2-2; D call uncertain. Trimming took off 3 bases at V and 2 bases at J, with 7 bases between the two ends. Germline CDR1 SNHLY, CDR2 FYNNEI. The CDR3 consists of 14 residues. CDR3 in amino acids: CASSEIPNTGELFF. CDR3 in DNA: TGTGCCAGCAGTGAGATACCAAACACCGGGGAGCTGTTTTTT.

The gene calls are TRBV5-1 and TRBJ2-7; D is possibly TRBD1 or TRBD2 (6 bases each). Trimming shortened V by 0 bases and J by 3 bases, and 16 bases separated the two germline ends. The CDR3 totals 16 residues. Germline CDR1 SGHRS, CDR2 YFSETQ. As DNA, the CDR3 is TGCGCCAGCAGCTTGGTGCAGAACGGGGGCCACTACGAGCAGTACTTC. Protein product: CASSLVQNGGHYEQYF.

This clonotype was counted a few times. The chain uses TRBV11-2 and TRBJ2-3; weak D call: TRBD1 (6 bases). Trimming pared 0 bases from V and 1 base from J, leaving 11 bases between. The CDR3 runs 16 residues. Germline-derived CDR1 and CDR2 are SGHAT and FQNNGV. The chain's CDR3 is CASSLEWAGGTDTQYF. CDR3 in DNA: TGTGCCAGCAGCTTAGAGTGGGCAGGGGGCACAGATACGCAGTATTTT.

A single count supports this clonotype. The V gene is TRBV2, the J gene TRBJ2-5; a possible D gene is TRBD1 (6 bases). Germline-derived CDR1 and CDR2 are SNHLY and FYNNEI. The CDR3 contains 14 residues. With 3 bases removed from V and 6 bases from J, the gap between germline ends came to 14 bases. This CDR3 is CASSDHRALKTQYF. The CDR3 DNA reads TGTGCCAGCAGTGATCACAGGGCTTTGAAGACCCAGTACTTC.

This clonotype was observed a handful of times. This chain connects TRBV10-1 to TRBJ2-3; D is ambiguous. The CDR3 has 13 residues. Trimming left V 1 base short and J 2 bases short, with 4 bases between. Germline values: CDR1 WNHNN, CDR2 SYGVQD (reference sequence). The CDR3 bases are TGCGCCAGCAGTGAGTGGAACACAGATACGCAGTATTTT. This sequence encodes CASSEWNTDTQYF.